Listed below are T cell receptor beta chains from one sample, sequenced in a study of siplizumab effects on memory and regulatory T cells. Libraries were prepared by immunoSEQ multiplex PCR; TCRdb keeps only in-frame clonotypes and omits some of them. The sample carries about 57,000 clones, roughly 80% recorded once. Sequenced sample: memory CD4+ T cells sorted from blood. These receptors originate from a human donor in good health. Both conserved end residues are trimmed from each CDR3. Some rows mark clone size as missing; the rest say once, few, many or name a class of expanded clone.

v_call,j_call,clone_size,cdr3_aa
TRBV18,TRBJ2-1,-,ASSPPGGITEQF
TRBV2,TRBJ1-2,-,ASSGGQGTGYGYT
TRBV7-9,TRBJ2-3,-,ASSSGLAGGPVRSDTQY
TRBV6-5,TRBJ1-2,-,ASSWSRDRGESYT
TRBV5-5,TRBJ2-5,-,ASSLEWGSETQY
TRBV21-1,TRBJ2-5,-,ASSKEGQVGETQY
TRBV11-3,TRBJ2-5,-,ASSSSSGGETQY
TRBV5-1,TRBJ2-5,-,ASSWGTSGRASQETQY
TRBV19,TRBJ1-1,few,ASSKAGYTEAF
TRBV6-1,TRBJ1-1,-,ASVLGSVTEAF
TRBV11-2,TRBJ2-3,-,ASSLSGPSTDTQY
TRBV6-5,TRBJ2-2,-,ASSETGTGELF
TRBV27,TRBJ1-1,-,ASSWGGTNTEAF
TRBV15,TRBJ2-2,-,ATSSGEGARTGELF
TRBV19,TRBJ2-1,-,ASSIAGDRHNEQF
TRBV11-3,TRBJ1-6,-,ASSPGGVNSPLH
TRBV11-3,TRBJ2-2,once,ASSIGQGGGELF
TRBV9,TRBJ1-1,-,ASSVRWNTEAF